The clone carrying this T cell receptor (beta chain) was recorded at least ten times. Its target is unknown. This record comes from a study of T cells in Graves' hyperthyroidism and ophthalmopathy. General study points: Blood also showed most of the thyroid clonotypes that were expanded above 0.001.

Recently diagnosed hyperthyroidism of less than 2 months' duration affected patients aged 18 to 65. Those patients with uncontrolled infection, other autoimmune disease, pregnancy or lactation were excluded. Amplified regions were TCR beta CDR3 sequences from RNA transcripts. The study used the HTBI primer set for a first-round RT-PCR of the TCR CDR3. TCRdb reprocessed the multiplex PCR reads via MiXCR and lists one record per CDR3 protein. The sample holds approximately 370,000 distinct CDR3 sequences, about 18% seen once. Trimming left V 5 bases short and J 3 bases short, with 20 bases between. Germline CDR1 and CDR2: LNHDA and SQIVND (reference sequence). This CDR3 comprises 17 residues.

The chain recombines TRBV19 with TRBJ2-1; D gene uncertain. The TCR comes from a woman in her twenties or thirties with Graves' hyperthyroidism that later progressed to Graves' ophthalmopathy. The source material was blood. CDR3 nucleotide sequence: TGTGCCAGTAGTCCGATCCCCCAGGTATTAAACTACAATGAGCAGTTCTTC. It yields the protein CASSPIPQVLNYNEQFF.